The 5 T cell receptor beta chains given below trace back to one sample, sequenced in a study of T cell responses to AZD1222 COVID-19 vaccine. Some clones are missing from TCRdb's copy, which holds only in-frame ones; the method was immunoSEQ multiplex PCR. The sample carries around 58,000 clones, around 80% recorded once. The sequencing used peripheral blood, collected on day 0 of AZD1222 vaccination. Receptors originate from an adult in good health.

The DNA for the CDR3 is TGTGCCAGCAGCTCGGGACCGTCCTACAATGAGCAGTTCTTC. Its protein product is CASSSGPSYNEQFF. V and J are TRBV11-2 and TRBJ2-1; D is possibly TRBD1 or TRBD2 (5 bases each). The germline V and J ends were trimmed by 4 bases and 1 base, with 8 bases remaining between them. The germline gives CDR1 SGHAT, CDR2 FQNNGV. The CDR3 consists of 14 residues.

The V and J genes are TRBV5-1 and TRBJ1-2; 8 bases agree with TRBD1. In germline, CDR1 is SGHRS, CDR2 YFSETQ. V lost 0 bases to trimming and J lost 11 bases; unmatched junction nucleotides: 9. CDR3 length equals 14 residues. The CDR3 region is CASSLGQGLAGYTF. In DNA, the CDR3 is TGCGCCAGCAGCTTGGGACAGGGGCTTGCTGGGTACACCTTC.

The DNA of the CDR3 is TGTGCCAGCACGGCCTGGGGGAACACTGAAGCTTTCTTT. Protein sequence: CASTAWGNTEAFF. This chain links TRBV27 with TRBJ1-1; no definite D call. The CDR3 consists of 13 residues. The ends were cut back, 7 bases at V and 1 base at J, with 10 bases in the middle. Germline assignment: CDR1 MNHEY and CDR2 SMNVEV (reference sequence).

The chain uses TRBV6-5 and TRBJ2-2; no clear D gene. Germline V gives CDR1 MNHEY, CDR2 SVGAGI. The CDR3 loop spans 15 amino acids. The germline V and J ends were trimmed by 0 bases and 1 base, with 6 bases remaining between them. The CDR3 DNA reads TGTGCCAGCAGTTACTCGGACGGGAACACCGGGGAGCTGTTTTTT. Amino acid sequence: CASSYSDGNTGELFF.

This chain links TRBV23-1 with TRBJ1-5; the match to TRBD1 covers 12 bases. TRBV23-1 is filed as an ORF, its function uncertain. After removal of 0 bases from V and 4 bases from J, the junction contained 7 bases not matched to a gene. This CDR3 comprises 18 residues. The CDR3 reads CASSQSGTGGYQNQPQHF. Here the CDR3 DNA reads TGCGCCAGCAGTCAATCCGGGACAGGGGGCTACCAAAATCAGCCCCAGCATTTT.